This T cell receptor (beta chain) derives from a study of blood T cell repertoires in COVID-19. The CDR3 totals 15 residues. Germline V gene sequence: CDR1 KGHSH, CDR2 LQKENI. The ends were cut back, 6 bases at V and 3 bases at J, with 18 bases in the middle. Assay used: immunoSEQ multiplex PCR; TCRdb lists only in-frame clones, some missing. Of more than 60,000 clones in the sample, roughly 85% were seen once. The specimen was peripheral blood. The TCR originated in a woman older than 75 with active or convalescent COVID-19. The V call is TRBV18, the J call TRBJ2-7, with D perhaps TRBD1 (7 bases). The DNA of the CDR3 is TGTGCCAGCTCGGCTACAGGGGACTCTAACTACGAGCAGTACTTC. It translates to CASSATGDSNYEQYF.